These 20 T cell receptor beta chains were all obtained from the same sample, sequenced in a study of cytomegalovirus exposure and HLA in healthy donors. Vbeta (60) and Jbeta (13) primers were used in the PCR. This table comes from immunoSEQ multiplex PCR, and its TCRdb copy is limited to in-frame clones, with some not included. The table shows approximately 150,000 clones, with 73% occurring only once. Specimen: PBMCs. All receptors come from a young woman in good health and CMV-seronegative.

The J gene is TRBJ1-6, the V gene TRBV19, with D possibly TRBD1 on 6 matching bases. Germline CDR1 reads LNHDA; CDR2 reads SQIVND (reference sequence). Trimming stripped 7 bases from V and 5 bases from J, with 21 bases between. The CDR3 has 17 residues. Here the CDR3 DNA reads TGTGCCAGTAAAGCTAATAAGGGTGGACAGCATAATTCACCCCTCCACTTT. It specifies CASKANKGGQHNSPLHF.

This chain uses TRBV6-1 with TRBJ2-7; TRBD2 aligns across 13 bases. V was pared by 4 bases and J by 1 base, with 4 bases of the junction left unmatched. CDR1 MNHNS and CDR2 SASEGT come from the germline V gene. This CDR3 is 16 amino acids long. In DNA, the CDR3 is TGTGCCAGCAGTGGGGGACTAGCGGGACTTTCCTACGAGCAGTACGTC. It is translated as CASSGGLAGLSYEQYV.

The DNA for the CDR3 is TGCGCCAGCAGCCAAGTGAGCAGCGTCGGAAATGAGCAGTTCTTC. Translation: CASSQVSSVGNEQFF. The rearrangement links TRBV4-3 to TRBJ2-1; D call uncertain. Trimming took 1 base from V and 7 from J, leaving 14 bases between them. Germline-derived CDR1 and CDR2 are LGHNA and YSLEER. The CDR3 is 15 amino acids.

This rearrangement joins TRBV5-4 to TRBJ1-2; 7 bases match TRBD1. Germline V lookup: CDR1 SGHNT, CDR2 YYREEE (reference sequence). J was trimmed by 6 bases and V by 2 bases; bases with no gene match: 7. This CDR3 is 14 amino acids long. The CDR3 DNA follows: TGTGCCAGCAGCTTCGGTTCCGGGACAGATGGCTACACCTTC. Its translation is CASSFGSGTDGYTF.

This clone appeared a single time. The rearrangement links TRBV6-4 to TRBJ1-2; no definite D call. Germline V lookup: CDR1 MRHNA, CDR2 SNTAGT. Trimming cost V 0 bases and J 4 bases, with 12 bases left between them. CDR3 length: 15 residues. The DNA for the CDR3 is TGTGCCAGCAGTGACTCGGCCGCTGCCCTCTATGGCTACACCTTC. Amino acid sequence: CASSDSAAALYGYTF.

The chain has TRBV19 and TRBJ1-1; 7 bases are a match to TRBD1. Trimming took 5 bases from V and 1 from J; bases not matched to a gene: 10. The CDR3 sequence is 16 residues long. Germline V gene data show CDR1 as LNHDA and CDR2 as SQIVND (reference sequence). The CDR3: CASSLTRGTPNTEAFF. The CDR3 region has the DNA TGTGCCAGTAGTTTGACCAGGGGGACCCCGAACACTGAAGCTTTCTTT.

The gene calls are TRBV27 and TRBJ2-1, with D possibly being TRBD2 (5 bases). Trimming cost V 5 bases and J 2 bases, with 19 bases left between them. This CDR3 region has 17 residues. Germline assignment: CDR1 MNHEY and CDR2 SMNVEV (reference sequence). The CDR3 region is CASSPAGILGTYNEQFF. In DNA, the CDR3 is TGTGCCAGCAGTCCCGCCGGGATCTTAGGCACCTACAATGAGCAGTTCTTC.

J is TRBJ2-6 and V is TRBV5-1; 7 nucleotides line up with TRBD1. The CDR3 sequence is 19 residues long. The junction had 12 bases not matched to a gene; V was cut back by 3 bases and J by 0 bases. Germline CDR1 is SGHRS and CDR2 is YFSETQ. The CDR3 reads CASSSAGTETFSGANVLTF. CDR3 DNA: TGCGCCAGCAGCTCCGCCGGGACAGAAACTTTCTCTGGGGCCAACGTCCTGACTTTC.

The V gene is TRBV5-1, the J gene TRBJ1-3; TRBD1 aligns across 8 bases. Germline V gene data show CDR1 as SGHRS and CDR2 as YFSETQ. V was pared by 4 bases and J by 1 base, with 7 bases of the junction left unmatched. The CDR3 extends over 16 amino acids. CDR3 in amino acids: CASSDQGAWSGNTIYF. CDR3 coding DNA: TGCGCCAGCAGCGACCAGGGGGCATGGTCTGGAAACACCATATATTTT.

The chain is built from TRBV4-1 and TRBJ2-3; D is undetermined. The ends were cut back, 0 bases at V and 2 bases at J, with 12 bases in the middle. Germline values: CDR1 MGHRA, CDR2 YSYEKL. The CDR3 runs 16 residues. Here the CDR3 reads CASSQDVGRFTDTQYF. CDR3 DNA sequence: TGCGCCAGCAGCCAAGATGTGGGCAGGTTCACAGATACGCAGTATTTT.

The CDR3 bases are TGTGCCAGCAGTGTACAGGGGGGCAATTCACCCCTCCACTTT. Translated, it gives CASSVQGGNSPLHF. The rearrangement uses TRBV6-1 and TRBJ1-6, with 8 positions matching TRBD1. Unmatched junction bases numbered 3, after V lost 4 bases and J lost 7 bases. The germline CDR1 and CDR2 sequences are MNHNS and SASEGT. The CDR3 length is 14 residues.

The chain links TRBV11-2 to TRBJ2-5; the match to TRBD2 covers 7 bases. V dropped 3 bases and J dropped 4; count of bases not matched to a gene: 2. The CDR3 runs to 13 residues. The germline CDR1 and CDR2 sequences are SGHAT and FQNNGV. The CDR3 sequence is CASSLGRGETQYF. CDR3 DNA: TGTGCCAGCAGCTTGGGGAGGGGAGAGACCCAGTACTTC.

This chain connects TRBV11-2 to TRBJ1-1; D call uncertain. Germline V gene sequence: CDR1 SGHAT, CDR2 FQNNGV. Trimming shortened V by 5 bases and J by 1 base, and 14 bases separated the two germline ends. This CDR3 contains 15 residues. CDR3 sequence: CASSTSWRRNTEAFF. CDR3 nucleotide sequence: TGTGCCAGCAGCACGAGTTGGCGGAGGAACACTGAAGCTTTCTTT.

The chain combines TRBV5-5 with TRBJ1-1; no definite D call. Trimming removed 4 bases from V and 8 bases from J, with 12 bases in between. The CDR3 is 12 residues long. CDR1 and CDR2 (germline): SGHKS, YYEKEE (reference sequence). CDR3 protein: CASSQQASEAFF. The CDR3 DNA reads TGTGCCAGCAGCCAGCAGGCCTCCGAAGCTTTCTTT.

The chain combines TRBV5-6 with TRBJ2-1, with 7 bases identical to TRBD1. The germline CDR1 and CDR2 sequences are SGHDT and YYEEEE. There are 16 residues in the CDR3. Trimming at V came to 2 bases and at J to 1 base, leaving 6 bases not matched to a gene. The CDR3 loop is CASSLTGVMSYNEQFF. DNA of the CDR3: TGTGCCAGCAGCTTAACAGGGGTTATGTCCTACAATGAGCAGTTCTTC.

This chain's CDR3 is CASSYRGWPSYEQYF. The CDR3 DNA is TGTGCCAGCAGTTACCGAGGATGGCCCTCCTACGAGCAGTACTTC. This rearrangement joins TRBV6-5 to TRBJ2-7; D is unclear. Germline CDR1 reads MNHEY; CDR2 reads SVGAGI. Trimming removed 2 bases at V and 0 bases at J, with 11 bases between. The CDR3 covers 15 residues.

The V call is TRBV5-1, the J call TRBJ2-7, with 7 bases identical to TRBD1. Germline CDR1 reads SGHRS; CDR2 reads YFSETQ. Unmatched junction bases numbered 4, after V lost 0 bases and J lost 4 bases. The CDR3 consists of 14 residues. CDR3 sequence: CASSLEGAGYEQYF. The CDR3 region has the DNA TGCGCCAGCAGCTTGGAGGGGGCAGGTTACGAGCAGTACTTC.

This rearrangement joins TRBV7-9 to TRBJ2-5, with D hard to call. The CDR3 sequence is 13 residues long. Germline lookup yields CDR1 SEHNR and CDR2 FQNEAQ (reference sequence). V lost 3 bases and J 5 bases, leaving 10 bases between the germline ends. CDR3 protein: CASSFVQAETQYF. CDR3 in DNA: TGTGCCAGCAGCTTTGTCCAAGCCGAGACCCAGTACTTC.

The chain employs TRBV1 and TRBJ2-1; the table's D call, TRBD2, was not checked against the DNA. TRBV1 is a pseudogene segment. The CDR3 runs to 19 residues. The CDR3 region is CTSSPDLSGTSGTYNEQFF. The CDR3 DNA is TGCACCAGCAGCCCGGACCTCTCCGGGACTAGCGGGACCTACAATGAGCAGTTCTTC.

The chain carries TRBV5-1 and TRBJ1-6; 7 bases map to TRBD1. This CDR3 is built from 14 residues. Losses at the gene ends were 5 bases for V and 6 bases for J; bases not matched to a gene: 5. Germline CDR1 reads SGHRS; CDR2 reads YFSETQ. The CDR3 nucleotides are TGCGCCAGCAGAAGACAGGGAGGTAATTCACCCCTCCACTTT. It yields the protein CASRRQGGNSPLHF.